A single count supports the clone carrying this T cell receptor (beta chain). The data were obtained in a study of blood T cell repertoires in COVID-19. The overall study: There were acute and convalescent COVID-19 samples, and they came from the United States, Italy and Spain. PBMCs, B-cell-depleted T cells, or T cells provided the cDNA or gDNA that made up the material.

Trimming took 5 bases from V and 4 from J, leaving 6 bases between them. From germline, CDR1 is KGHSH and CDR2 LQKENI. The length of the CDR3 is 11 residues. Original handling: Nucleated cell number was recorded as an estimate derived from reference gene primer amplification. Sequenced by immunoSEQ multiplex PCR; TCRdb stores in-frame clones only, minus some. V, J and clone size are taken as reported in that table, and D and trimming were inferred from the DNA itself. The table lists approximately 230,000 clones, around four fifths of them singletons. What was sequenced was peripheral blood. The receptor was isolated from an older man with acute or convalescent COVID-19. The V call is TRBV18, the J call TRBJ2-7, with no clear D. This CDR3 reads CASSSNYEQYF. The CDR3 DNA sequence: TGTGCCAGCTCATCCAATTACGAGCAGTACTTC.